These 2 T cell receptor beta chains originate from one sample sequenced in a study of blood T cell repertoires in COVID-19. Assay: immunoSEQ multiplex PCR; the TCRdb copy retains only in-frame clones and omits some. The sample contains approximately 500,000 clones, roughly 90% of which appear only once. The sequenced sample consisted of PBMCs or T cells enriched from blood (not recorded which). The receptors derive from a woman aged 35 to 49 who had recovered from COVID-19.

J is TRBJ2-5 and V is TRBV27; D perhaps matches TRBD2 (5 bases). CDR1 and CDR2 from the germline V gene are MNHEY and SMNVEV (reference sequence). The CDR3 is made up of 16 amino acids. With 5 bases removed from V and 0 bases from J, the gap between germline ends came to 16 bases. The CDR3 protein is CASSPAGQVYQETQYF. CDR3 nucleotides: TGTGCCAGCAGTCCTGCGGGTCAGGTGTACCAAGAGACCCAGTACTTC.

This chain uses TRBV7-8 with TRBJ1-1; weak D call: TRBD1 (5 bases). CDR1 is SGHVS and CDR2 is FQNEAQ in the germline V gene. This CDR3 contains 16 residues. V gave up 0 bases and J gave up 0 bases, with 11 bases separating them. The CDR3 loop reads CASSLARQGMNTEAFF. In DNA, the CDR3 is TGTGCCAGCAGCTTAGCCCGGCAGGGAATGAACACTGAAGCTTTCTTT. Full variable domain (outside the CDR3, taken from reference TRBV7-8 and TRBJ1-1): GAGVSQSPRYKVAKRGQDVALRCDPISGHVSLFWYQQALGQGPEFLTYFQNEAQLDKSGLPSDRFFAERPEGSVSTLKIQRTQQEDSAVYLCASSLARQGMNTEAFFGQGTRLTVV.